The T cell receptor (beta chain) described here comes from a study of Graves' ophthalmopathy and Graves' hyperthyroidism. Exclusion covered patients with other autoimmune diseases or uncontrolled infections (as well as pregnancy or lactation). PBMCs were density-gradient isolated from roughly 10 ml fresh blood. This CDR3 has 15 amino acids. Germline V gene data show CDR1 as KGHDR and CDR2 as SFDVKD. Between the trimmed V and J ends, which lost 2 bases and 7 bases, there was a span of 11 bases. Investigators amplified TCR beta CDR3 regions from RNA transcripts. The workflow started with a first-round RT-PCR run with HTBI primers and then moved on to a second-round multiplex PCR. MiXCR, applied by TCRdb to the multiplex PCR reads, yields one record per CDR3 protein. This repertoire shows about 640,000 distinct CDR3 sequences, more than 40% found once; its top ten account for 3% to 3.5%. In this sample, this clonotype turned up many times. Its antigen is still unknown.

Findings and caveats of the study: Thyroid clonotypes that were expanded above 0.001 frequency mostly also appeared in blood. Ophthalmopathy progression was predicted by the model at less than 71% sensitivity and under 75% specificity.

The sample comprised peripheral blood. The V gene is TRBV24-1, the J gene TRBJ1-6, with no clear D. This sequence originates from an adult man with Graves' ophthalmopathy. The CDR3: CATSDSGNLNSPLHF. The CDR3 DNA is TGTGCCACCAGTGATTCTGGGAACTTGAATTCACCCCTCCACTTT.